The 9 T cell receptor beta chains in this list originate from one sample, sequenced in a study of early T cells in non-severe SARS-CoV-2 infection. One entry per CDR3 protein results from TCRdb running MiXCR on the 5' RACE reads. Among about 60,000 distinct CDR3 sequences listed, 20% were seen once. Material: whole blood, obtained at baseline. These receptors were collected from an adult who was a healthcare worker with PCR-confirmed SARS-CoV-2 infection or an uninfected control (not recorded which).

The chain combines TRBV11-2 with TRBJ1-1; weak D call: TRBD1 (6 bases). Germline assignment: CDR1 SGHAT and CDR2 FQNNGV. The CDR3 extends over 15 amino acids. Trimming shortened V by 4 bases and J by 5 bases, and 17 bases separated the two germline ends. The CDR3 DNA is TGTGCCAGCAGCTCGTACAGGGCCCCTAGGACTGAAGCTTTCTTT. It specifies CASSSYRAPRTEAFF.

This clonotype was observed at least ten times. CDR3 loop: CASHDGTGGGRGYTF. The CDR3 DNA reads as TGTGCCAGCCATGATGGGACAGGGGGCGGACGGGGCTACACCTTC. The chain joins TRBV25-1 to TRBJ1-2, with TRBD1 matching 12 bases. CDR3 size: 15 residues. Germline V gives CDR1 MGHDK, CDR2 SYGVNS. The V gene end was trimmed by 8 bases and the J gene end by 8 bases; junction bases not matched to a gene: 12.

The rearrangement uses TRBV6-1 and TRBJ1-2; D is undetermined. Germline-derived CDR1 and CDR2 are MNHNS and SASEGT. The V gene lost 5 bases and the J gene lost 6 bases, with 13 bases spanning the gap. CDR3 size: 13 residues. CDR3 in amino acids: CASSRVPSHGYTF. The CDR3 nucleotides read TGTGCCAGCAGTAGGGTCCCGTCGCATGGCTACACCTTC.

The rearrangement uses TRBV5-1 and TRBJ2-5; 9 positions agree with TRBD2. There are 15 residues in the CDR3. After removal of 2 bases from V and 1 base from J, the junction contained 3 bases not matched to a gene. CDR1 is SGHRS and CDR2 is YFSETQ in the germline V gene. CDR3 DNA: TGCGCCAGCAGCTTATTTAGCGGGGGCCAAGAGACCCAGTACTTC. Amino acid sequence: CASSLFSGGQETQYF. Full variable domain (rest looked up from reference TRBV5-1 and TRBJ2-5): KAGVTQTPRYLIKTRGQQVTLSCSPISGHRSVSWYQQTPGQGLQFLFEYFSETQRNKGNFPGRFSGRQFSNSRSEMNVSTLELGDSALYLCASSLFSGGQETQYFGPGTRLLVL.

This rearrangement joins TRBV7-9 to TRBJ2-5; D may be TRBD1 (6 bases). CDR1 is SEHNR and CDR2 is FQNEAQ in the germline V gene (reference sequence). The CDR3 sequence is 14 residues long. Trimming stripped 4 bases from V and 4 bases from J, with 13 bases between. The CDR3 nucleotides are TGTGCCAGCAGCTCTTGGACAGCCGGAGAGACCCAGTACTTC. Translation: CASSSWTAGETQYF. Looking up the rest from reference TRBV7-9 and TRBJ2-5 gives the full variable domain: DTGVSQNPRHKITKRGQNVTFRCDPISEHNRLYWYRQTLGQGPEFLTYFQNEAQLEKSRLLSDRFSAERPKGSFSTLEIQRTEQGDSAMYLCASSSWTAGETQYFGPGTRLLVL.

The genes are TRBV29-1 and TRBJ1-1; D perhaps matches TRBD1 (5 bases). Germline lookup yields CDR1 SQVTM and CDR2 ANQGSEA. The CDR3 extends over 13 amino acids. V lost 7 bases, J lost 0 bases, and 12 bases lay in between. The CDR3 bases are TGCAGCGCCACTGGACACCTGAACACTGAAGCTTTCTTT. Amino acid sequence: CSATGHLNTEAFF.

This clonotype was picked up many times. The chain has TRBV7-6 and TRBJ2-5; D is unclear. The CDR3 extends over 13 amino acids. The germline V gene encodes CDR1 SGHVS and CDR2 FNYEAQ. V lost 2 bases to trimming and J lost 1 base, with 5 bases between them. The CDR3 reads CASSLRSQETQYF. As DNA, the CDR3 is TGTGCCAGCAGCTTAAGGTCCCAAGAGACCCAGTACTTC. Together with reference TRBV7-6 and TRBJ2-5, the CDR3 gives the full variable domain: GAGVSQSPRYKVTKRGQDVALRCDPISGHVSLYWYRQALGQGPEFLTYFNYEAQQDKSGLPNDRFSAERPEGSISTLTIQRTEQRDSAMYRCASSLRSQETQYFGPGTRLLVL.

This clonotype turned up a few times. The rearrangement uses TRBV7-9 and TRBJ2-2; no clear D. The CDR3 totals 10 residues. V lost 5 bases and J 7 bases, leaving 2 bases between the germline ends. Germline V CDR1 and CDR2: SEHNR, FQNEAQ (reference sequence). CDR3 nucleotide sequence: TGTGCCAGCAGCGGCGGGGAGCTGTTTTTT. The encoded protein is CASSGGELFF.

This clonotype has more than one count but fewer than ten. The chain couples TRBV12-3 or TRBV12-4 to TRBJ2-6; the D gene is possibly TRBD1 (6 bases). This CDR3 has 15 amino acids. The V and J ends lost 5 bases and 4 bases respectively, with 12 bases between them. CDR3 DNA sequence: TGTGCCAGCAGTGAACAGGGTCCCGGGGCCAACGTCCTGACTTTC. Translating gives CASSEQGPGANVLTF.